The T cell receptor beta chain under discussion was sequenced for a study of blood T cell repertoires in COVID-19. Study details: Samples of COVID-19 (acute and convalescent) were obtained from the United States, Italy and Spain. Sources were T cells, B-cell-depleted T cells, or PBMCs; the material itself was cDNA or gDNA.

CDR3 size: 10 residues. The authors' processing: Estimation of nucleated cell counts was performed using reference gene primer amplification. Assay used: immunoSEQ multiplex PCR; TCRdb lists only in-frame clones, some missing. The DNA was the basis for D and trimming; V, J and clone size are from that table. The sample consists of about 170,000 clones, over 80% of them appearing once. The sequence was collected from a woman aged 50 to 65 with acute or convalescent COVID-19. The sequenced sample was peripheral blood. The chain is built from TRBV21-1 and TRBJ2-1; the DNA was not used to check the table's D call, TRBD1. TRBV21-1 is labeled a pseudogene. CDR3 in amino acids: CASSSQEQFF. The DNA of the CDR3 is TGTGCCAGCAGCTCTCAGGAGCAGTTCTTC.